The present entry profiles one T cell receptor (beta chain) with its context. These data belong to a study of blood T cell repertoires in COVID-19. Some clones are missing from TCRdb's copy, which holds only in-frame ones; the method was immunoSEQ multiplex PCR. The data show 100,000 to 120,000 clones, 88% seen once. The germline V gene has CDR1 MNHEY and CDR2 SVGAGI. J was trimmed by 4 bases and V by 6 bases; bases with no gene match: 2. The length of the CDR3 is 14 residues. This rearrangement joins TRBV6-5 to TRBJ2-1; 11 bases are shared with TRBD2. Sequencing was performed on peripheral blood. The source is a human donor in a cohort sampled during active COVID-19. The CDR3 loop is CASRTSGVYNEQFF. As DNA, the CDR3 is TGTGCCAGCAGGACTAGCGGGGTTTACAATGAGCAGTTCTTC.